This T cell receptor beta chain appears in the sequencing data of a study of OX40 agonist ivuxolimab in advanced cancers. Across the study: The dose of intravenous ivuxolimab that patients received every 2 weeks ranged from 0.01 to 10 mg/kg. The study's findings and limits: Compared with CD4+, CD8+ T cells on average had more expanded clones.

With baseline, cycle 4 day 1, and cycle 7 day 1 as timepoints, blood was sampled. As regards this clone: The antigen is unknown.

Profiling relied on immunoSEQ multiplex PCR, and the TCRdb table lists in-frame clones only, not all of them. The repertoire holds some 80,000 clones, with roughly 81% as singletons. V shed 3 bases and J shed 2 bases, with 11 bases lying between them. Germline V gives CDR1 SGHVS, CDR2 FNYEAQ. CDR3 length: 15 residues. The receptor was isolated from an adult with an advanced solid tumor such as melanoma, head and neck, liver or kidney cancer. The chain couples TRBV7-6 to TRBJ1-3; D is ambiguous. The sample in question was CD4+ or CD8+ T cells sorted from blood, obtained in a trial of the OX40 agonist ivuxolimab. The DNA for the CDR3 is TGTGCCAGCAGCTTCGGACTGAACCCTGGAAACACCATATATTTT. It encodes CASSFGLNPGNTIYF.